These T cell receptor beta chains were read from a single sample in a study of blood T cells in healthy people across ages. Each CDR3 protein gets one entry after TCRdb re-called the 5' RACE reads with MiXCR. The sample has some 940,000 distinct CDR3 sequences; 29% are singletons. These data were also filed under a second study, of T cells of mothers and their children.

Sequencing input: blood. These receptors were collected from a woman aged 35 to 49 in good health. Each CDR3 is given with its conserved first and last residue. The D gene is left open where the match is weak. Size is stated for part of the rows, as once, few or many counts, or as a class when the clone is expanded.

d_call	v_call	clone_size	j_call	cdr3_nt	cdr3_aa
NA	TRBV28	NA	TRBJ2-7	TGTGCCAGCAGCACAGGGCGCTCCTACGAGCAGTACTTC	CASSTGRSYEQYF
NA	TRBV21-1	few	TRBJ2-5	TGTGCCAGCAGCAAATACAATCCCCAAGAGACCCAGTACTTC	CASSKYNPQETQYF
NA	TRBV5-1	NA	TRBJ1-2	TGCGCCAGCAGCTTGGCCTTATCCCAGGGGAGAGTGGAAGGCTACACCTTC	CASSLALSQGRVEGYTF
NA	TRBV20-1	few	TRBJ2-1	TGCAGTGCTAGAGCCCATAGCGATGAGCAGTTCTTC	CSARAHSDEQFF
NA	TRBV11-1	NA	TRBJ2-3	TGTGCCAGCAGCTTCCCGGGACAACTCTATACGCAGTATTTT	CASSFPGQLYTQYF
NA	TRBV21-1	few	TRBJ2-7	TGTGCCAGCAGCAAAACGGGAGGGCTGGTTTCCTACGAGCAGTACTTC	CASSKTGGLVSYEQYF
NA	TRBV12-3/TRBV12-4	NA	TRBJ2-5	TGTGCCAGCAGTAAGGTGGCGGGAAAGGAGACCCAGTACTTC	CASSKVAGKETQYF
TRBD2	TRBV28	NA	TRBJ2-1	TGTGCCAGCAGTTTACTGGGGGAGGGCTACAATGAGCAGTTCTTC	CASSLLGEGYNEQFF
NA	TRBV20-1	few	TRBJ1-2	TGCAGTGCTAGGGGCTCGGGAGACTATGGCTACACCTTC	CSARGSGDYGYTF
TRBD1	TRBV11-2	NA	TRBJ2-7	TGTGCCCGCAGCATACGACAGGGGTACTACGAGCAGTACTTC	CARSIRQGYYEQYF
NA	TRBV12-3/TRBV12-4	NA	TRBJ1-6	TGTGCCAGCAGTCCGAGCCGGGTCGGATCACCCCTCCACTTT	CASSPSRVGSPLHF
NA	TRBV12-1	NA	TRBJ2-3	TGTGCCAGCAGCCTCAGGACGGTTAGCACAGATGCGCAGTATTTT	CASSLRTVSTDAQYF
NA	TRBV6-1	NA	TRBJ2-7	TGTGCCACCCGGCCAGGGGGAGGTGACAATGAGCAGTACTTC	CATRPGGGDNEQYF
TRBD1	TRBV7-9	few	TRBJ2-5	TGTGCCAGCAGCTCAACGAAGACAGGGACGTCCCAAGAGACCCAGTACTTC	CASSSTKTGTSQETQYF
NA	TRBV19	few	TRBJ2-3	TGTGCCAGTAATCCGGGACACGGCACAGATACGCAGTATTTT	CASNPGHGTDTQYF
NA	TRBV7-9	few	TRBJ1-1	TGTGCCAGCGCCCAGGTGAACACTGAAGCTTTCTTT	CASAQVNTEAFF
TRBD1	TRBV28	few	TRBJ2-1	TGTGCCAGCAGTTTAGGGGGACAGGGGGCGAAGACCCAGTTCTTC	CASSLGGQGAKTQFF
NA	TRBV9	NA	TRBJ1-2	TGTGCCAGCAGCGCTTCACGACCCTCCGGATTTAACTATGGCTACACCTTC	CASSASRPSGFNYGYTF
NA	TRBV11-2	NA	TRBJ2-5	TGTGCCAGCAGCTTATTAACTAAAACACAAGAGACCCAGTACTTC	CASSLLTKTQETQYF
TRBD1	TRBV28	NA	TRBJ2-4	TGTGCCTGCAGTTCCTACAGGACAGGCAAAAACATTCAGTACTTC	CACSSYRTGKNIQYF
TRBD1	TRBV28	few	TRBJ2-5	TGTGCCAGCAGTTTTCTCGGGCAGGGGGCGTCGGGAGAGACCCAGTACTTC	CASSFLGQGASGETQYF
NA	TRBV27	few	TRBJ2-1	TGTGCCAGCAGTCCCCGTGGTCGCACTGAGCAGTTCTTC	CASSPRGRTEQFF
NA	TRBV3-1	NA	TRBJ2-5	TGTGCCAGCAGCCAAGATCTTAAAATGGTGGCTAGCATGGATGAGCAGTACTTC	CASSQDLKMVASMDEQYF
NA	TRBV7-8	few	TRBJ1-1	TGTGCCAGCAGCTTCACGAGGAGCACTGAAGCTTTCTTT	CASSFTRSTEAFF
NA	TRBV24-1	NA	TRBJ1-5	TGTGCCACCAGTGACCCCAGGGTCGACCAGCCCCAGCATTTT	CATSDPRVDQPQHF
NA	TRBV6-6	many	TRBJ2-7	TGTGCCAGCAGTTACTCCATCGGCCGATCCTACGAGCAGTACTTC	CASSYSIGRSYEQYF
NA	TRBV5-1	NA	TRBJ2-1	TGCGCCAGCAGCGCTGGGACCCCCCTTTACAATGAGCAGTTCTTC	CASSAGTPLYNEQFF
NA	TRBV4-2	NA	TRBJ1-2	TGTGCCAGCAGAAGGGGGGACGGCTATGGCTACACCTTC	CASRRGDGYGYTF
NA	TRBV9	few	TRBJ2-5	TGTGCCAGCAGCGTTTGGGGGCCGGAGACCCAGTACTTC	CASSVWGPETQYF
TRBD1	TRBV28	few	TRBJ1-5	TGTGCCAGCAGTGGGGGACAGGAGAATCAGCCCCAGCATTTT	CASSGGQENQPQHF
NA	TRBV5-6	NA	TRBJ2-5	TGTGCCAGCAGCTTATATTTTATGGGGGAACAAGAGACCCAGTACTTC	CASSLYFMGEQETQYF
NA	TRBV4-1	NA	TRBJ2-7	TGCGCCAGCAGCCAAACAACACCGGGACACGTGATGTTACCCTACGAGCAGTACTTC	CASSQTTPGHVMLPYEQYF
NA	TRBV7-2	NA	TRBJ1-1	TGTGCCAGCAGCTTAGGGGCTAGGGGGGGTGAAGCTTTCTTT	CASSLGARGGEAFF
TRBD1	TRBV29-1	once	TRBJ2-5	TGCAGCGTTTCTTCTTCGGACAGGGTGCAGACCCAGTACTTC	CSVSSSDRVQTQYF
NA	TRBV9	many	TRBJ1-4	TGTGCCAGCAGCGTAGCATGGGGGACTAATGAAAAACTGTTTTTT	CASSVAWGTNEKLFF
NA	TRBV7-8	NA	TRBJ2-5	TGTGCCAGCAGCTTAGGTAGTGGCGGGCGGTACCAAGAGACCCAGTACTTC	CASSLGSGGRYQETQYF
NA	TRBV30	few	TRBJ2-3	TGTGCCTGGAGTGTACCCAGGTTTACAGATACGCAGTATTTT	CAWSVPRFTDTQYF
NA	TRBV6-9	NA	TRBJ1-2	TGTGCCAACCCATTAGTCGGCGGGGGCGGCTACACCTTC	CANPLVGGGGYTF
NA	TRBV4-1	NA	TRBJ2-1	TGCGCCAGCAGCCAAGAAAATCCGCTGGCTTTAAATGAGCAGTTCTTC	CASSQENPLALNEQFF
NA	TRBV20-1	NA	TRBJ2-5	TGCAGTGCTAGCGGGGAGACCCAAGAGACCCAGTACTTC	CSASGETQETQYF
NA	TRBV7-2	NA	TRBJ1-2	TGTGCCAGCAGCTTTCCGGACCATGGCTACACCTTC	CASSFPDHGYTF
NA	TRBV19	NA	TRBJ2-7	TGTGCCAGTAGTACGACAGTTACCTCCTACGAGCAGTACTTC	CASSTTVTSYEQYF
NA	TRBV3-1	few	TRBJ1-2	TGTGCCAGCAGCCCCCGGGGAGGGAACGGTTATGGCTACACCTTC	CASSPRGGNGYGYTF
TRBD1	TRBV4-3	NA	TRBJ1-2	TGCGCCAGCAGCCGAACGATTGACAGGGGGGTTGGTGGCTACACCTTC	CASSRTIDRGVGGYTF
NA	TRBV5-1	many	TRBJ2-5	TGTGCCAGCAGCCTGCCTAGCCAAGAGACCCAGTACTTC	CASSLPSQETQYF
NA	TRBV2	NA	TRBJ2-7	TGTGCCAGCAGTGGGGGGCTAGTGTACAATGAGCAGTACTTC	CASSGGLVYNEQYF
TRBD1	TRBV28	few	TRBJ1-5	TGTGCCAGCCGACAGGGGGTCAATCAGCCCCAGCATTTT	CASRQGVNQPQHF
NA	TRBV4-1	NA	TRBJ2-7	TGCGCCAGCAGCCAAGATCGACAGTTCTACGAGCAGTACTTC	CASSQDRQFYEQYF